A single T cell receptor beta chain is shown here with its context. Its antigen target is currently unknown. The record has no base qualities; no much larger clone is one base away. These data come from a study of Ad26.COV2.S vaccination and SARS-CoV-2 variants (dated by TCRdb to the early 2020s). Study-wide context: Donors in the vaccine arm were drawn from COV1001, a multicentre, randomized, double-blind, placebo-controlled phase I-IIa trial testing Ad26.COV2.S in healthy adults. Ad26.COV2.S was administered intramuscularly at 5 x 10^10 or 1 x 10^11 viral particles, either as a single shot or as two shots given 56 days apart. Sequencing of the TCRbeta repertoire served to evaluate the specificity and breadth of SARS-CoV-2-reactive T cell receptors following Ad26.COV2.S vaccination. The TCR-sequenced set comprised around 30 samples: roughly 19 Ad26.COV2.S vaccine recipients, 5 placebo recipients and 8 SARS-CoV-2 convalescent individuals. Trial participants were randomized into five groups of five: low-dose or high-dose Ad26.COV2.S given once or twice, or placebo on both occasions. Investigators did not know the trial group allocation while performing experiments and assessing outcomes. What the authors observed across the whole study: The study lacked the statistical power to compare responses across vaccine doses or regimens. After vaccination, spike-specific CD8+ and CD4+ T cell responses were reported to show substantial breadth. It was noted by the authors that total T cell responses may have been underestimated by the TCR breadth and depth analyses. Ad26.COV2.S recipients had higher spike-specific TCR breadth than placebo recipients (P = 0.0014). Comparable non-spike TCR breadth was observed between vaccine and placebo recipients, consistent with only spike being contained in the vaccine.

According to the study, the label for this sample's treatment or condition signals: roughly 20 received Ad26.COV2.S at low or high dose, single or two shots; several received placebo; per-sample allocation not given. For vaccine and placebo recipients, repertoires were sequenced using samples collected on day 63 after the first injection. In Cohort 1b, 25 or so adults aged 18-55 years were enrolled at a single site in Boston, USA, between 29 July and 7 August 2020. As a vaccine, Ad26.COV2.S was a replication-incompetent adenovirus type 26 vector that expressed a prefusion-stabilized SARS-CoV-2 spike protein derived from the original Wuhan strain. The immunoSEQ Assay was the method used to sequence TCRbeta CDR3 regions. After extraction, genomic DNA underwent amplification by bias-controlled multiplex PCR, followed by high-throughput sequencing. Processing in the source paper ran as follows. To quantify the absolute abundance of every unique TCRbeta CDR3 region, sequences were collapsed and filtered. T cell fraction was estimated by normalizing TCRbeta template counts to usable DNA, which was measured by amplifying reference genes present in all nucleated cells. Repertoire TCRs were annotated as SARS-CoV-2-specific by exact matching of V gene, CDR3 amino acid sequence and J gene to a known reactive TCR set. The reference SARS-CoV-2 TCR set was obtained from MIRA and was filtered for enrichment in COVID-19-positive ImmuneCODE repertoires, whereby public or cross-reactive TCRs were removed. Using the MIRA antigens, annotated TCRs were further analysed by specific ORF or by position within an ORF. Breadth was defined as annotated unique rearrangements over total unique productive rearrangements; depth was the summed frequency of those rearrangements. TCR breadth was compared between groups using two-sided Wilcoxon rank-sum tests. TCRdb's version of the immuneACCESS table is confined to in-frame rearrangements and falls short of the full clone set. An unresolved V gene accounts for under half of the shortfall where checked; the remainder is of unknown origin. V, J and clone size were drawn from that table, and D and trimming were deduced from the DNA. In this sample the table shows under 300,000 clones, 87% of which occur a single time. The biggest ten clones account for less than 3.5% of the sample.

V loses 4 bases of germline sequence and J loses 8 bases, and the interval between the two ends is 17 bases. CDR1 and CDR2 were assigned from the germline V gene (reference sequence) as GTSNPN and SVGIG. From cysteine to phenylalanine, the CDR3 is 14 amino acids long. Here the CDR3 DNA is all that survives: 42 bases in frame from base 1. The TCR originated in a person between 18 and 65 years old who received the Ad26.COV2.S COVID-19 vaccine or a placebo. Specimen: peripheral blood, collected in a trial of Ad26.COV2.S vaccine versus placebo. This chain is built from TRBV30 and TRBJ1-4, and the D gene may be TRBD1, 5 bases matching. The DNA is as follows: TGTGCCTGGACCTCGGGTTTGGGGCGGGAAAAACTGTTTTTT. Translated, this gives CAWTSGLGREKLFF.